This T cell receptor beta chain emerged from a study of T cell responses to AZD1222 COVID-19 vaccine. The protocol was immunoSEQ multiplex PCR, while the TCRdb copy is restricted to in-frame clones and leaves out a portion. The table lists 210,000 or so clones, less than 95% of them singletons. Study conclusions and caveats: Spike-specific TCR repertoires showed rising breadth and depth after two AZD1222 doses. Close to half of all spike-specific TCRs reportedly target regions of the variants that are unmutated.

Germline V gene sequence: CDR1 SGHNT, CDR2 YYREEE (reference sequence). There are 12 residues in the CDR3. Trimming stripped 5 bases from V and 8 bases from J, with 13 bases between. As regards this clone: The target antigen is unknown.

The clonotype comes from an adult who received the MenACWY meningococcal vaccine as a control. The sequencing here drew on peripheral blood, taken 28 days after the second dose of the MenACWY control vaccine. The chain has TRBV5-4 and TRBJ1-2; D not resolved. CDR3 amino acids: CASSSFGGGYTF. Here the CDR3 DNA reads TGTGCCAGCAGTTCGTTCGGCGGGGGCTACACCTTC. Drawing the rest from reference TRBV5-4 and TRBJ1-2, the complete variable domain is ETGVTQSPTHLIKTRGQQVTLRCSSQSGHNTVSWYQQALGQGPQFIFQYYREEENGRGNFPPRFSGLQFPNYSSELNVNALELDDSALYLCASSSFGGGYTFGSGTRLTVV.